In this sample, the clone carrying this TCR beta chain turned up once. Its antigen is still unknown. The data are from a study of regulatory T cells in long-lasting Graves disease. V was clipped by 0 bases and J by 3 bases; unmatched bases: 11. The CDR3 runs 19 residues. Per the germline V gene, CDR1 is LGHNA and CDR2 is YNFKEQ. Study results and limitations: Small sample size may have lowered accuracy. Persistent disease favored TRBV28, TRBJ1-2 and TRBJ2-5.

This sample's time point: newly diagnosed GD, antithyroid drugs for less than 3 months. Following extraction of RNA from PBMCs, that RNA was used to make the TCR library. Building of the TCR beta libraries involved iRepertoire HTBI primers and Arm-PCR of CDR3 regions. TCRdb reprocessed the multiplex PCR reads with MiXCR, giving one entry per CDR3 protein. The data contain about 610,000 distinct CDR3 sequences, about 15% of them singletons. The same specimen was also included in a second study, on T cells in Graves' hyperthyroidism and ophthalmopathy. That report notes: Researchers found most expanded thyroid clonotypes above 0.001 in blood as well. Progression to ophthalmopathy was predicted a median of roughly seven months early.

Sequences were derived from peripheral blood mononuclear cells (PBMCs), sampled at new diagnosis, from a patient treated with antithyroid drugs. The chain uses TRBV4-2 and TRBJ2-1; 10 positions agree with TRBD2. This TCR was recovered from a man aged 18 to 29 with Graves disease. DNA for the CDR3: TGTGCCAGCAGCCAAGAACTACGAAGGACTAGCGGATACTACAATGAGCAGTTCTTC. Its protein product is CASSQELRRTSGYYNEQFF.